The rows below give T cell receptor beta chains drawn from one sample of a study of shared clonotypes between healthy human individuals. Only in-frame clones appear in the TCRdb table, and some are missing; sequencing was by immunoSEQ multiplex PCR. Of hundreds of thousands of clones listed, 80% to 95% were seen once; the top ten hold 20% to 30%. Source material: naive CD8+ T cells sorted from blood. The receptors were gathered from a man in his thirties or forties in good health. CDR3s include the opening cysteine and the closing phenylalanine or tryptophan. Fields, in order: clone size, J gene, D gene, V gene, CDR3 DNA, CDR3 protein. The D gene is left open where the match is weak. Clone size is shown for a subset of rows, as once, few, many or a class of expanded clone.

size: -
J: TRBJ2-5
D: -
V: TRBV5-8
DNA: TGTGCCAGCAGCCCGGAGGCGTACCAAGAGACCCAGTACTTC
CDR3: CASSPEAYQETQYF

size: once
J: TRBJ2-7
D: -
V: TRBV6-1
DNA: TGTGCCAGCAGTGAAGGTCCCGACTACGAGCAGTACTTC
CDR3: CASSEGPDYEQYF

size: -
J: TRBJ2-1
D: TRBD2
V: TRBV4-3
DNA: TGCGCCAGCAGCCGGGGTAGCGGGAGTGGTTCCTACAATGAGCAGTTCTTC
CDR3: CASSRGSGSGSYNEQFF

size: -
J: TRBJ2-2
D: TRBD2
V: TRBV5-1
DNA: TGCGCCAGCACTCCGGGAGGGCCTAACACCGGGGAGCTGTTTTTT
CDR3: CASTPGGPNTGELFF

size: -
J: TRBJ2-5
D: TRBD1
V: TRBV29-1
DNA: TGCAGCGTCTCTTACTGGACAGGGGGAAACCAAGAGACCCAGTACTTC
CDR3: CSVSYWTGGNQETQYF

size: once
J: TRBJ2-3
D: TRBD2
V: TRBV27
DNA: TGTGCCAGCATTGCCAGCGGGATCATTTCAGATACGCAGTATTTT
CDR3: CASIASGIISDTQYF

size: -
J: TRBJ1-5
D: TRBD1
V: TRBV19
DNA: TGTGCCAGTACCGGGACAGAGGTTGTCCAGCCCCAGCATTTT
CDR3: CASTGTEVVQPQHF

size: -
J: TRBJ2-5
D: TRBD2
V: TRBV15
DNA: TGTGCCACCAGCAGAGAACCGATTGGCAGCGGGAAAGAAGAGACCCAGTACTTC
CDR3: CATSREPIGSGKEETQYF

size: -
J: TRBJ1-1
D: -
V: TRBV4-3
DNA: TGCGCCAGCAGCCAAGAACGGCATTCCACTGAAGCTTTCTTT
CDR3: CASSQERHSTEAFF

size: -
J: TRBJ2-1
D: TRBD2
V: TRBV29-1
DNA: TGCAGCAGTTTAATAGCGGGAGACGCGTACAATGAGCAGTTCTTC
CDR3: CSSLIAGDAYNEQFF

size: -
J: TRBJ2-7
D: TRBD2
V: TRBV2
DNA: TGTGCCAGCAGTGGCGGGAGACCTTACGAGCAGTACTTC
CDR3: CASSGGRPYEQYF

size: -
J: TRBJ2-7
D: TRBD2
V: TRBV29-1
DNA: TGCAGCGTTGAAGATCGCGGAACCGGGACTAGGCCCTACGAGCAGTACTTC
CDR3: CSVEDRGTGTRPYEQYF

size: -
J: TRBJ2-7
D: -
V: TRBV7-2
DNA: TGTGCCAGCAGCCCCTACGCGGATTACGAGCAGTACTTC
CDR3: CASSPYADYEQYF

size: -
J: TRBJ2-7
D: -
V: TRBV4-1
DNA: TGCGCCAGCAGCCAAGGGGCAGGGGCCGAGCAGTACTTC
CDR3: CASSQGAGAEQYF

size: -
J: TRBJ2-1
D: -
V: TRBV10-3
DNA: TGTGCCATCAGTGGCGGCCGCGACAATGAGCAGTTCTTC
CDR3: CAISGGRDNEQFF

size: -
J: TRBJ2-1
D: TRBD2
V: TRBV9
DNA: TGTGCCAGCAGCCCTACTAGCGGGAAATCCAATGAGCAGTTCTTC
CDR3: CASSPTSGKSNEQFF

size: -
J: TRBJ2-7
D: TRBD2
V: TRBV2
DNA: TGTGCCAGCACCCATCGGACTAGCGGGAGGGCTGCGGATTACGAGCAGTACTTC
CDR3: CASTHRTSGRAADYEQYF

size: -
J: TRBJ2-3
D: -
V: TRBV9
DNA: TGTGCCAGCAGCGTAGGTGGGGACACAGATACGCAGTATTTT
CDR3: CASSVGGDTDTQYF

size: -
J: TRBJ2-5
D: TRBD2
V: TRBV5-6
DNA: TGTGCCAGCAGCTTGGCAGAGCGGGAGTGGGAGACCCAGTACTTC
CDR3: CASSLAEREWETQYF

size: -
J: TRBJ2-5
D: -
V: TRBV6-6
DNA: TGTGCCAGTCGTAGCATGGAGACCCAGTACTTC
CDR3: CASRSMETQYF

size: -
J: TRBJ2-1
D: TRBD1
V: TRBV7-9
DNA: TGTGCCAGCAGCCCCATCCTCCCTTCGGCAGGGGGCTGGAATGAGCAGTTCTTC
CDR3: CASSPILPSAGGWNEQFF

size: -
J: TRBJ2-7
D: -
V: TRBV6-1
DNA: TGTGCCAGCAGTGAATGGCAAGCGGGCGAGCAGTACTTC
CDR3: CASSEWQAGEQYF

size: -
J: TRBJ2-7
D: TRBD1
V: TRBV19
DNA: TGTGCCAGTAGTATCACAGGGGGTACGTACGAGCAGTACTTC
CDR3: CASSITGGTYEQYF

size: -
J: TRBJ1-1
D: -
V: TRBV19
DNA: TGTGCCAGTAGTCCCCCGTTGTACCTCAACACTGAAGCTTTCTTT
CDR3: CASSPPLYLNTEAFF